Presented here are 29 T cell receptor beta chains from one specimen sequenced in a study of graft-versus-host responses after intestinal transplantation. Here immunoSEQ multiplex PCR was the method, and the copy in TCRdb shows in-frame clones only, minus some. The sample has about 90,000 clones; 85% to 95% are singletons. Their recognized antigens are unknown. Sequencing was performed on unstimulated CD8+ T cells sorted from spleen or lymph node cells, taken before intestinal transplant. The source of these receptors is a human donor who received an intestinal transplant.

The chain recombines TRBV19 with TRBJ1-1; D gene unclear. The CDR3 is made up of 12 amino acids. V was clipped by 1 base and J by 7 bases, with 7 bases between them. CDR1 and CDR2 (germline): LNHDA, SQIVND (reference sequence). The CDR3 protein is CASSIAAGEAFF. CDR3 sequence (DNA): TGTGCCAGTAGTATAGCGGCGGGTGAAGCTTTCTTT.

J is TRBJ2-7 and V is TRBV14; 9 nucleotides agree with TRBD1. Trimming at V came to 2 bases and at J to 7 bases, leaving 15 bases not matched to a gene. From germline, CDR1 is SGHDN and CDR2 FVKESK. The CDR3 contains 17 residues. CDR3 loop: CASSQRLPGQGSREQYF. The CDR3 nucleotides are TGTGCCAGCAGCCAACGATTACCGGGACAGGGCTCGCGGGAGCAGTACTTC. Filled out from reference TRBV14 and TRBJ2-7, the complete variable domain reads EAGVTQFPSHSVIEKGQTVTLRCDPISGHDNLYWYRRVMGKEIKFLLHFVKESKQDESGMPNNRFLAERTGGTYSTLKVQPAELEDSGVYFCASSQRLPGQGSREQYFGPGTRLTVT.

The chain joins TRBV15 to TRBJ2-1, with TRBD2 matching over 8 bases. The trim removed 1 base at V and 3 bases at J, leaving 5 bases unmatched. The germline V gene encodes CDR1 LNHNV and CDR2 YYDKDF (reference sequence). CDR3 size: 16 residues. The CDR3 DNA sequence: TGTGCCACCAGCAGAGTCCCGGGACTAGGCTACAATGAGCAGTTCTTC. This sequence encodes CATSRVPGLGYNEQFF.

The CDR3 sequence is CASSHHGLAETQYF. CDR3 bases: TGCGCCAGCAGCCACCATGGACTAGCGGAGACCCAGTACTTC. The chain combines TRBV4-1 with TRBJ2-5; 9 bases match TRBD2. This CDR3 has 14 residues. Germline V gene lookup returns CDR1 MGHRA and CDR2 YSYEKL. J lost 5 bases, V lost 3 bases, and 4 bases had no gene match.

The chain has TRBV28 and TRBJ2-3; 9 bases are shared with TRBD1. V trimming: 5 bases; J trimming: 3 bases; junction bases outside the gene matches: 6. The germline CDR1 and CDR2 sequences are MDHEN and SYDVKM. This CDR3 spans 15 amino acids. The CDR3 nucleotides are TGTGCCAGCAGTCCGCGGACAGGGGAGACAGATACGCAGTATTTT. It yields the protein CASSPRTGETDTQYF.

This chain links TRBV21-1 with TRBJ1-6. TRBV21-1 represents a pseudogene. There are 14 residues in the CDR3. The CDR3 loop is CASRTNGENSPLHF. The DNA of the CDR3 is TGTGCCAGCCGAACTAATGGGGAGAATTCACCCCTCCACTTT.

The chain has TRBV7-6 and TRBJ2-7; 12 positions agree with TRBD2. The CDR3 has 15 residues. The germline V gene has CDR1 SGHVS and CDR2 FNYEAQ. The junction had 1 base not matched to a gene; V was cut back by 3 bases and J by 1 base. The CDR3: CASSFGTSGSYEQYF. Written as DNA, the CDR3 is TGTGCCAGCAGCTTTGGGACTAGCGGGTCCTACGAGCAGTACTTC.

The gene calls are TRBV11-2 and TRBJ2-5; 7 nucleotides line up with TRBD2. Germline lookup yields CDR1 SGHAT and CDR2 FQNNGV. J gave up 2 bases and V 3 bases, and 6 bases lay outside the gene matches. There are 15 residues in the CDR3. The CDR3 sequence: CASSLELAYQETQYF. CDR3 bases: TGTGCCAGCAGCTTGGAACTAGCGTATCAAGAGACCCAGTACTTC.

The gene calls are TRBV4-1 and TRBJ1-5, with unresolved D. The CDR3 consists of 16 residues. V was pared by 0 bases and J by 7 bases, with 16 bases between. Germline-derived CDR1 and CDR2 are MGHRA and YSYEKL. The DNA of the CDR3 is TGCGCCAGCAGCCAAGATTCCGAGGGCTTTGGCCAGCCCCAGCATTTT. The encoded protein is CASSQDSEGFGQPQHF.

The chain combines TRBV2 with TRBJ1-1, with D unresolved. The V gene lost 8 bases and the J gene lost 0 bases, with 19 bases spanning the gap. This CDR3 comprises 16 residues. CDR1 and CDR2 (germline): SNHLY, FYNNEI. The CDR3 is CASYAPSSGMNTEAFF. DNA of the CDR3: TGTGCCAGCTATGCTCCCTCATCGGGGATGAACACTGAAGCTTTCTTT. The entire variable domain, with the rest obtained from reference TRBV2 and TRBJ1-1, is as follows: EPEVTQTPSHQVTQMGQEVILRCVPISNHLYFYWYRQILGQKVEFLVSFYNNEISEKSEIFDDQFSVERPDGSNFTLKIRSTKLEDSAMYFCASYAPSSGMNTEAFFGQGTRLTVV.

CDR3 protein: CASSPSSGQRADTQYF. The CDR3 region has the DNA TGTGCCAGCAGCCCCTCGAGCGGGCAGAGGGCAGATACGCAGTATTTT. This rearrangement joins TRBV9 to TRBJ2-3; maybe TRBD2 (6 bases). V was clipped by 4 bases and J by 4 bases, with 19 bases between them. Germline V gene lookup returns CDR1 SGDLS and CDR2 YYNGEE. The CDR3 has 16 residues. Variable domain in full (rest from reference TRBV9 and TRBJ2-3): DSGVTQTPKHLITATGQRVTLRCSPRSGDLSVYWYQQSLDQGLQFLIQYYNGEERAKGNILERFSAQQFPDLHSELNLSSLELGDSALYFCASSPSSGQRADTQYFGPGTRLTVL.

The chain carries TRBV7-9 and TRBJ2-1; TRBD2 matches at 7 bases. The CDR3 length is 13 residues. Trimming took 5 bases from V and 13 from J; bases not matched to a gene: 11. Germline loops: CDR1 SEHNR, CDR2 FQNEAQ (reference sequence). This CDR3 is CASSLSREAEQFF. DNA of the CDR3: TGTGCCAGCAGCCTGTCCCGGGAGGCGGAACAGTTCTTC.

This clone was detected only once. The V and J genes are TRBV4-3 and TRBJ2-7; weak D call: TRBD2 (5 bases). CDR1 is LGHNA and CDR2 is YSLEER in the germline V gene. With 0 bases removed from V and 1 base from J, the gap between germline ends came to 13 bases. The CDR3 totals 16 residues. Here the CDR3 reads CASSQDSVAPSYEQYF. In DNA form, the CDR3 reads TGCGCCAGCAGCCAAGATTCCGTAGCGCCGTCCTACGAGCAGTACTTC.

CDR3 loop: CSASGGGAFF. DNA for the CDR3: TGCAGTGCCTCGGGGGGAGGAGCTTTCTTT. The chain couples TRBV20-1 to TRBJ1-1, with D perhaps TRBD1 (5 bases). Trimming took 6 bases from V and 10 from J, leaving 12 bases between them. The CDR3 has 10 residues. Per germline, CDR1 DFQATT and CDR2 SNEGSKA (reference sequence).

This clone has only a few counts. The rearrangement links TRBV2 to TRBJ2-7; 9 positions match TRBD2. The CDR3 is 13 amino acids. Germline CDR1 SNHLY, CDR2 FYNNEI. V dropped 10 bases and J dropped 5; count of bases not matched to a gene: 9. CDR3 protein: CAKGTSSSDEQYF. The DNA of the CDR3 is TGTGCCAAAGGGACTAGCAGTTCCGACGAGCAGTACTTC.

The table lists this clone with a count of one. V is TRBV10-2 and J is TRBJ2-7; D is perhaps TRBD2 (5 bases). Germline CDR1 and CDR2: WSHSY and SAAADI. The CDR3 consists of 16 residues. The V and J ends lost 0 bases and 5 bases respectively, with 17 bases between them. The CDR3 nucleotides are TGCGCCAGCAGTGAGTCGATATATGCTAGCTCAAACGAGCAGTACTTC. This gives the protein CASSESIYASSNEQYF.

The chain employs TRBV6-6 and TRBJ2-2, with 11 bases matching TRBD1. The junction had 6 bases not matched to a gene; V was cut back by 6 bases and J by 6 bases. Germline CDR1 is MNHNY and CDR2 is SVGAGI (reference sequence). The CDR3 loop spans 15 amino acids. CDR3 sequence: CASREGQGASGELFF. In DNA form, the CDR3 reads TGTGCCAGCAGAGAAGGACAGGGGGCATCCGGGGAGCTGTTTTTT.

This chain links TRBV5-6 with TRBJ2-7, with 10 bases that match TRBD2. V dropped 0 bases and J dropped 3; count of bases not matched to a gene: 9. Germline assignment: CDR1 SGHDT and CDR2 YYEEEE. The CDR3 extends over 17 amino acids. CDR3 sequence (DNA): TGTGCCAGCAGCTTGGCCAGCGGGGGGGCCCGGAACTACGAGCAGTACTTC. It specifies CASSLASGGARNYEQYF.

V and J are TRBV4-3 and TRBJ2-1; TRBD1 might be the D (6 bases). V gave up 2 bases and J gave up 0 bases, with 8 bases separating them. This CDR3 comprises 15 residues. CDR1 and CDR2 from the germline V gene are LGHNA and YSLEER. In DNA form, the CDR3 reads TGCGCCAGCAGCCAACAGGGGAGCTCCTACAATGAGCAGTTCTTC. It codes for CASSQQGSSYNEQFF.

The chain is built from TRBV27 and TRBJ1-2; a weak D match, TRBD1 (6 bases). V lost 0 bases and J 4 bases, leaving 18 bases between the germline ends. Germline CDR1 MNHEY, CDR2 SMNVEV (reference sequence). The CDR3 has 17 amino acids. The CDR3 nucleotides read TGTGCCAGCAGTTTATCGAGATCGGTCAGGGGAAGCTATGGCTACACCTTC. Translating it yields CASSLSRSVRGSYGYTF.

This clone was picked up one time. The chain combines TRBV19 with TRBJ2-1; weak D call: TRBD2 (5 bases). Germline-derived CDR1 and CDR2 are LNHDA and SQIVND (reference sequence). The CDR3 runs 18 residues. V shed 0 bases and J shed 4 bases, with 19 bases lying between them. Here the CDR3 DNA reads TGTGCCAGTAGTATAGATCTCCCCATCCAGTCGGGGTACAATGAGCAGTTCTTC. It encodes CASSIDLPIQSGYNEQFF.

DNA for the CDR3: TGTGCCAGCAGCTCGGCAGGGTGGACTAATGAAAAACTGTTTTTT. This encodes CASSSAGWTNEKLFF. The V and J genes are TRBV7-2 and TRBJ1-4; possibly TRBD1 for D (5 bases). V was shortened by 4 bases and J by 2 bases, with 11 bases between the two germline ends. The CDR3 has 15 amino acids. The germline V gene has CDR1 SGHTA and CDR2 FQGNSA.

The chain joins TRBV19 to TRBJ2-7; 8 nucleotides agree with TRBD2. CDR3 length: 15 amino acids. The germline V gene has CDR1 LNHDA and CDR2 SQIVND (reference sequence). V was pared by 7 bases and J by 5 bases, with 13 bases of the junction left unmatched. CDR3 DNA: TGTGCCAGTATTGGAATGCGGCGGGAGGTCGACGAGCAGTACTTC. It encodes CASIGMRREVDEQYF.

The chain recombines TRBV27 with TRBJ1-1; D possibly corresponds to TRBD1 (5 bases). The CDR3 length is 14 residues. Trimming took off 3 bases at V and 1 base at J, with 9 bases between the two ends. Germline CDR1 reads MNHEY; CDR2 reads SMNVEV (reference sequence). The CDR3 DNA follows: TGTGCCAGCAGTTTCCAGGGTTCGAACACTGAAGCTTTCTTT. It encodes CASSFQGSNTEAFF.

This CDR3 reads CASSYRAGTEAFF. DNA of the CDR3: TGCGCCAGCAGCTACCGTGCGGGCACTGAAGCTTTCTTT. This chain links TRBV5-1 with TRBJ1-1; D not certain. Germline V gene data show CDR1 as SGHRS and CDR2 as YFSETQ. Trimming pared 3 bases from V and 4 bases from J, leaving 10 bases between. This CDR3 is built from 13 residues.

The genes are TRBV5-1 and TRBJ2-2, with TRBD2 identical over 7 bases. The CDR3 is 15 residues long. V lost 5 bases and J lost 4; bases outside the gene matches: 8. Germline loops: CDR1 SGHRS, CDR2 YFSETQ. The CDR3 is CASSRGLEITGELFF. As DNA, the CDR3 is TGCGCCAGCAGTCGAGGACTAGAAATCACCGGGGAGCTGTTTTTT.

The chain recombines TRBV6-4 with TRBJ1-4; 7 bases align to TRBD1. CDR1 and CDR2 (germline): MRHNA, SNTAGT. Unmatched junction bases numbered 16, after V lost 11 bases and J lost 7 bases. This CDR3 is 15 amino acids long. CDR3 sequence: CAAGYTRGLGEKLFF. As DNA, the CDR3 is TGTGCCGCAGGGTACACGAGGGGGCTTGGTGAAAAACTGTTTTTT.

By its share, this clone is medium-sized. In DNA, the CDR3 is TGTGCCAGCTCATCCGGGACAGGGTTCGGCAATCAGCCCCAGCATTTT. Protein product: CASSSGTGFGNQPQHF. The rearrangement joins TRBV18 to TRBJ1-5, with 9 bases matching TRBD1. Germline CDR1 KGHSH, CDR2 LQKENI. This CDR3 is 16 amino acids long. Trimming at V came to 5 bases and at J to 2 bases, leaving 7 bases not matched to a gene.

V gene TRBV30 combines with J gene TRBJ2-4; 8 nucleotides line up with TRBD1. Germline V gives CDR1 GTSNPN, CDR2 SVGIG (reference sequence). The V segment lost 7 bases and the J segment 0 bases; nucleotides outside the gene matches: 5. The CDR3 is 14 residues long. CDR3 in DNA: TGTGCCTCCTTCGACAGGGGAGCCAAAAACATTCAGTACTTC. Its protein product is CASFDRGAKNIQYF.